This T cell receptor beta chain emerged from a study of cytomegalovirus exposure and HLA in healthy donors. Study overall: Unique TCRs numbering around 80 million, obtained from HLA-typed donors, made up an early data release. Falling in the Caucasian-associated ancestry cluster were roughly 86% of about 400 genotyped donors. Study outcomes and limitations: Later analysis showed most CMV-associated TCR beta chains appearing HLA-restricted.

It was healthy bone marrow donors who served as donors. PCR primers comprised 60 Vbeta and 13 Jbeta primers. This table comes from immunoSEQ multiplex PCR, and its TCRdb copy is limited to in-frame clones, with some not included. The sample carries 150,000 to 200,000 clones, around 79% recorded once. The CDR3 loop spans 14 amino acids. CDR1 is SGHTA, CDR2 FQGNSA, per germline. Trimming stripped 4 bases from V and 7 bases from J, with 13 bases between. In this sample, this clone turned up a few times. The antigen is unknown. This chain joins TRBV7-2 and TRBJ1-4, with D maybe TRBD1 (6 bases). Sequencing input: PBMCs. The TCR sequence derives from a woman aged 50 to 60 in good health and CMV-seronegative. The CDR3 region is CASSSQGGGEKLFF. In DNA, the CDR3 is TGTGCCAGCAGCTCACAGGGCGGGGGTGAAAAACTGTTTTTT.